The sequence of this T cell receptor (beta chain) was determined in a study of CD8 T cells in Susac syndrome. The CDR3 has 13 residues. Germline CDR1 and CDR2: SNHLY and FYNNEI. V trimming: 11 bases; J trimming: 5 bases; junction bases outside the gene matches: 7. RNA in amounts of roughly 0.5 to 1 ug was reverse transcribed with random hexamers. TCRdb reprocessed the immunoSEQ multiplex PCR reads via MiXCR and lists one record per CDR3 protein. The profile covers around 120,000 distinct CDR3 sequences, with 85% to 95% appearing a single time and about 0.09% taken by the ten largest. The rearrangement uses TRBV2 and TRBJ2-3; TRBD2 aligns across 10 bases. The specimen sequenced was CD4+ T cells from PBMCs. The sequence derives from a human donor with multiple sclerosis. The CDR3 reads CAGSSGGGDTQYF. The CDR3 coding sequence is TGTGCCGGATCTAGCGGGGGAGGAGATACGCAGTATTTT.